This T cell receptor beta chain is drawn from a study of tumor and adjacent non-tumor tissue in lung cancer. The length of the CDR3 is 12 residues. Germline assignment: CDR1 MGHRA and CDR2 YSYEKL. As for this clonotype: The junction departs from germline at one end; a sequencing error may be responsible.

No cell sorting was done before RNA was extracted from the tissue. The library came from three nested PCR rounds adapted from ARM-PCR protocols. Via MiXCR, TCRdb re-called the multiplex PCR reads, giving one row per CDR3 protein. The data show some 84,000 distinct CDR3 sequences, around 59% seen once. The receptor was isolated from a man between 65 and 80 years old with non-small cell lung cancer. The chain uses TRBV4-1 and TRBJ1-5; no clear D gene. Specimen: lung tumor tissue. CDR3 amino acids: CASSQPNQTHHF. The CDR3 nucleotides are TGCGCCAGCAGCCAACCCAATCAGACCCACCATTTT.